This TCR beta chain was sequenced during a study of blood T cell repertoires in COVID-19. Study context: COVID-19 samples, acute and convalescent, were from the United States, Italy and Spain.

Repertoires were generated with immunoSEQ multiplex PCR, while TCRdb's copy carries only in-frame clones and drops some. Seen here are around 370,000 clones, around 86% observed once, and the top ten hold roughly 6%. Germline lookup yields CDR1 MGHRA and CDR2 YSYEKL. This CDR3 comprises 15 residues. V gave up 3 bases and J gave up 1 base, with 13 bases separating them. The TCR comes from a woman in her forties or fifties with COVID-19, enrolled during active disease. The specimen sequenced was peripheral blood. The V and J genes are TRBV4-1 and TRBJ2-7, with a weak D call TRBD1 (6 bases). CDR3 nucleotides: TGCGCCAGCAGCCACCCCGGGACATTTTCCTACGAGCAGTACTTC. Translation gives CASSHPGTFSYEQYF.